This T cell receptor beta chain came from a study of blood T cell repertoires in COVID-19. Overall study: The origin of the acute and convalescent COVID-19 samples was the United States, Italy and Spain. The analysed material was cDNA or gDNA that came from T cells, B-cell-depleted T cells, or PBMCs.

Using immunoSEQ multiplex PCR, the repertoire was profiled, and TCRdb retains in-frame clones only, with some absent. The sample records around 180,000 clones, 80% to 85% being singletons. Patients from Seattle were sampled longitudinally, starting during active infection. The CDR3 contains 17 residues. The V and J ends lost 2 bases and 0 bases respectively, with 16 bases between them. Germline V lookup: CDR1 SGHRS, CDR2 YFSETQ. What was sequenced was peripheral blood. The TCR was taken from an elderly woman with COVID-19, enrolled during active disease. The rearrangement uses TRBV5-1 and TRBJ2-3, with no clear D. DNA for the CDR3: TGCGCCAGCAGCTTCGGGTTGGAGCCCCGGAGCACAGATACGCAGTATTTT. It is translated as CASSFGLEPRSTDTQYF.